This TCR beta chain was documented in a study of cytomegalovirus exposure and HLA in healthy donors. Study context: A subsequent analysis reported that the 120 validation repertoires were produced on the same platform that had also been used for the roughly 710 first-cohort repertoires. Notes on the study in general: Most sequenced TCRs were rare (though some public TCRs occurred in many donors). Cytomegalovirus association was assigned to about 150 TCR beta chains. Under in vitro conditions, a few CMV-associated chains were confirmed as specific for CMV antigens.

A remark on this clone: Its antigen remains unknown.

The assay was immunoSEQ multiplex PCR, and TCRdb's table has in-frame clones only and misses some. The sample holds tens of thousands of clones; approximately 94% are singletons and the top ten take 1% to 1.4%. The CDR3 consists of 16 residues. Germline CDR1 and CDR2: LNHDA and SQIVND (reference sequence). V was clipped by 7 bases and J by 4 bases; unmatched bases: 16. The J gene is TRBJ2-7, the V gene TRBV19; 7 positions agree with TRBD1. The receptor was isolated from a woman aged 25-40 years in good health and CMV-seropositive. The sample was PBMCs. The CDR3 spells CASTSRTGTAAYEQYF. Written as DNA, the CDR3 is TGTGCCAGTACCTCAAGGACCGGGACAGCGGCTTACGAGCAGTACTTC.